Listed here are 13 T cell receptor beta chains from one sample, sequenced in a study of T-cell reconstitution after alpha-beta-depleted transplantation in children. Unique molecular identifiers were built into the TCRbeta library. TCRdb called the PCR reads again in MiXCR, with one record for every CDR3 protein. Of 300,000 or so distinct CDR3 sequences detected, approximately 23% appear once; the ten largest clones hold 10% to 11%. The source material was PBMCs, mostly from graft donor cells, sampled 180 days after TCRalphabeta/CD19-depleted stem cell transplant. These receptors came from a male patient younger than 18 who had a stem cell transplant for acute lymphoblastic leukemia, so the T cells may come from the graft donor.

CDR3 residues: CASSTLADSSYEQYF. The CDR3 DNA follows: TGCGCCAGCAGCACCCTAGCGGACAGCTCCTACGAGCAGTACTTC. The chain joins TRBV4-1 to TRBJ2-7; D may be TRBD2 (7 bases). V lost 5 bases, J lost 0 bases, and 14 bases lay in between. Per the germline V gene, CDR1 is MGHRA and CDR2 is YSYEKL. The CDR3 spans 15 residues.

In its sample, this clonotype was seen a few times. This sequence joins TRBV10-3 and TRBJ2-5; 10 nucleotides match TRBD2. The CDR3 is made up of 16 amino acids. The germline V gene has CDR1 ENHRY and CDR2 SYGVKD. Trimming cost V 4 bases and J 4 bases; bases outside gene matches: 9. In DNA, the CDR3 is TGTGCCATCAGTGGGACCCCTAGCGGGAGAGGAGAGACCCAGTACTTC. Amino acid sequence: CAISGTPSGRGETQYF.

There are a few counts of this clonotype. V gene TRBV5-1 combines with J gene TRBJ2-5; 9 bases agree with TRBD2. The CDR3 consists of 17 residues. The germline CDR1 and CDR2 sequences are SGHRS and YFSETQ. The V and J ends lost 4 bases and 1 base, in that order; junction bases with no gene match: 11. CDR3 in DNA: TGCGCCAGCAGCCGCAGTGGACTAGCGCGACCCCAAGAGACCCAGTACTTC. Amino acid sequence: CASSRSGLARPQETQYF.

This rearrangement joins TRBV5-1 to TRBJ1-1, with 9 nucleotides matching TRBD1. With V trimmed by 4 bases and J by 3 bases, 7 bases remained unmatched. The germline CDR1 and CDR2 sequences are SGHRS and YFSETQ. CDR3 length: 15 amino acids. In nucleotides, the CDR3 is TGCGCCAGCAGCGGCCCGGGACAGGGTGACACTGAAGCTTTCTTT. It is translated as CASSGPGQGDTEAFF.

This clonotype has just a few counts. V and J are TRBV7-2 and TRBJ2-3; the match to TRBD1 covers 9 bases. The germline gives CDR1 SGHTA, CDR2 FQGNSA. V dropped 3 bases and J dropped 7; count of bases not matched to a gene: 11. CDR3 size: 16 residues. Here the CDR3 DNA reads TGTGCCAGCAGCTTTATGGGACAGGGCCTTTCTTATACGCAGTATTTT. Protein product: CASSFMGQGLSYTQYF.

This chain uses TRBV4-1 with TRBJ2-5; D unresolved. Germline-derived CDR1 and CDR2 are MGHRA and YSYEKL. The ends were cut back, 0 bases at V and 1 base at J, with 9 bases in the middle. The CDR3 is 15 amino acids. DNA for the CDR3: TGCGCCAGCAGCCAAGAAGGGCGCCTCCAAGAGACCCAGTACTTC. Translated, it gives CASSQEGRLQETQYF.

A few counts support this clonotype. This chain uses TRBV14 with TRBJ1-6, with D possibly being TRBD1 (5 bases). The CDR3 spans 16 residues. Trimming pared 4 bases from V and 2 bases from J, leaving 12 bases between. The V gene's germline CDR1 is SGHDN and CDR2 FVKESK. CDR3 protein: CASSPGGNAYNSPLHF. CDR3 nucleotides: TGTGCCAGCAGCCCTGGGGGAAATGCCTATAATTCACCCCTCCACTTT.

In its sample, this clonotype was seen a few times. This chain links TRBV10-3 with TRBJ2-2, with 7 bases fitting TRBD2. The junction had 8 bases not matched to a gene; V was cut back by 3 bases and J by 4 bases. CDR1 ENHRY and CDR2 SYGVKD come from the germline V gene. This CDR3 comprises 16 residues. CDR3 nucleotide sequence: TGTGCCATCAGTGACCCCGGGAGGTCGCCCACCGGGGAGCTGTTTTTT. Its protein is CAISDPGRSPTGELFF.

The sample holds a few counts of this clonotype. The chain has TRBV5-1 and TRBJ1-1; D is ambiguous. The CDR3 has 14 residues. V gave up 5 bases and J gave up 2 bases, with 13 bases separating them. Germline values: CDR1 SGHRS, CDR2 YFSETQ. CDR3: CASRPREVNTEAFF. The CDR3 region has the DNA TGCGCCAGCAGACCCCGGGAAGTTAACACTGAAGCTTTCTTT. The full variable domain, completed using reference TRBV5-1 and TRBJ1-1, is KAGVTQTPRYLIKTRGQQVTLSCSPISGHRSVSWYQQTPGQGLQFLFEYFSETQRNKGNFPGRFSGRQFSNSRSEMNVSTLELGDSALYLCASRPREVNTEAFFGQGTRLTVV.

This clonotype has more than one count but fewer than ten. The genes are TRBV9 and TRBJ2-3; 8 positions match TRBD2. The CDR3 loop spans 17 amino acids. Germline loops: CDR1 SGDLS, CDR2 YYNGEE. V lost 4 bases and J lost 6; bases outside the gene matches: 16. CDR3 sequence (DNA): TGTGCCAGCAGCCAAACCGTCCCCGTAGCGGGAACGGATACGCAGTATTTT. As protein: CASSQTVPVAGTDTQYF.

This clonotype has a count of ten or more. CDR3 nucleotide sequence: TGCGCCAGCAGCCGACAGGGAGCCTACGAGCAGTACTTC. Its translation is CASSRQGAYEQYF. The chain links TRBV5-1 to TRBJ2-7, with 7 positions matching TRBD1. Germline values: CDR1 SGHRS, CDR2 YFSETQ. Trimming cost V 4 bases and J 2 bases; bases outside gene matches: 3. The CDR3 is made up of 13 amino acids.

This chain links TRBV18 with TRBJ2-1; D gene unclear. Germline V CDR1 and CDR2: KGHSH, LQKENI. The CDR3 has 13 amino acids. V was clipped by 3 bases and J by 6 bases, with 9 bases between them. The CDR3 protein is CASSPPLPNEQFF. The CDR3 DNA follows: TGTGCCAGCTCACCTCCCCTCCCCAATGAGCAGTTCTTC.

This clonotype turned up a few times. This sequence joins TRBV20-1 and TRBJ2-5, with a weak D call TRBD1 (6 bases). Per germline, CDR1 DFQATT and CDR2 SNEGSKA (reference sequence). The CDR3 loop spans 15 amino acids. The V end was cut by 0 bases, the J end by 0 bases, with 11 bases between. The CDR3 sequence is CSAREARGYQETQYF. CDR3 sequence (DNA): TGCAGTGCTAGAGAGGCGAGGGGGTACCAAGAGACCCAGTACTTC.